This TCR beta chain was recorded in a study of regulatory T cells in long-lasting Graves disease. Time point meaning: persistent/refractory GD, antithyroid drugs over 5 years with positive TRAb. From RNA extracted from PBMCs, the TCR library was made. In building TCR beta libraries, iRepertoire HTBI primers were used together with Arm-PCR of CDR3 regions. TCRdb called the multiplex PCR reads again in MiXCR, with one record for every CDR3 protein. The sample includes approximately 400,000 distinct CDR3 sequences, about 23% of them seen just once. The TCR was taken from a woman between 35 and 50 years old with Graves disease. Here the sequenced sample was peripheral blood mononuclear cells (PBMCs), taken when the disease was refractory, from a patient treated with antithyroid drugs.

CDR3 DNA: TGTGCCAGCAGCTTTGGTCCGAATCCCTACGAGCAGTACTTC. This encodes CASSFGPNPYEQYF. This rearrangement joins TRBV7-9 to TRBJ2-7; D call uncertain. CDR1 is SEHNR and CDR2 is FQNEAQ in the germline V gene (reference sequence). With 3 bases removed from V and 2 bases from J, the gap between germline ends came to 11 bases. CDR3 length equals 14 residues.